The rows below give T cell receptor beta chains drawn from one sample of a study of blood T cells in healthy people across ages. Each CDR3 protein gets one entry after TCRdb re-called the 5' RACE reads with MiXCR. Among over 1,200,000 distinct CDR3 sequences listed, 55% to 75% were seen once. The sample taken for sequencing was blood. The receptors stem from a man between 18 and 35 years old in good health. CDR3s include the opening cysteine and the closing phenylalanine or tryptophan. Fields, in order: J gene, V gene, clone size, D gene, CDR3 DNA, CDR3 protein. A D gene is named only where the DNA matches it firmly. Size tells how often a clone was seen (once, few, many) or the class of an expanded clone, and some rows leave it out.

j_gene: TRBJ1-5
v_gene: TRBV29-1
abundance: .
d_gene: .
CDR3nt: TGCAGCGTGGCAAATGGGGCCTCTAGCAATCAGCCCCAGCATTTT
CDR3aa: CSVANGASSNQPQHF

j_gene: TRBJ2-7
v_gene: TRBV6-5
abundance: .
d_gene: .
CDR3nt: TGTGCCAGCAGTTATATCCGGGGTTACGAGCAGTACTTC
CDR3aa: CASSYIRGYEQYF

j_gene: TRBJ2-1
v_gene: TRBV6-6
abundance: .
d_gene: .
CDR3nt: TGTGCCAGCACCCAAGGAGGCAGTAATGAGCAGTTCTTC
CDR3aa: CASTQGGSNEQFF

j_gene: TRBJ2-7
v_gene: TRBV11-3
abundance: .
d_gene: .
CDR3nt: TGTGCCAGCAGCTTAGGGCCAGTTGGAAGCGAGCAGTACTTC
CDR3aa: CASSLGPVGSEQYF

j_gene: TRBJ2-1
v_gene: TRBV24-1
abundance: few
d_gene: TRBD2
CDR3nt: TGTGCCACCAGTGATGGGGCTAGCGGGACTAACAATGAGCAGTTCTTC
CDR3aa: CATSDGASGTNNEQFF

j_gene: TRBJ2-1
v_gene: TRBV29-1
abundance: .
d_gene: .
CDR3nt: TGCAGCACCGCGGAGGGCCTAAATGAGCAGTTCTTC
CDR3aa: CSTAEGLNEQFF

j_gene: TRBJ2-1
v_gene: TRBV20-1
abundance: .
d_gene: .
CDR3nt: TGCAGTGCCAGGGGACCGTCGGGAGCCCCCCTTTACAATGAGCAGTTCTTC
CDR3aa: CSARGPSGAPLYNEQFF

j_gene: TRBJ2-5
v_gene: TRBV29-1
abundance: few
d_gene: .
CDR3nt: TGCAGCGTTGAATGGGTGGATGTAGGAGAGACCCAGTACTTC
CDR3aa: CSVEWVDVGETQYF

j_gene: TRBJ2-7
v_gene: TRBV10-3
abundance: few
d_gene: .
CDR3nt: TGTGCCATCAATACAGCTGTGGACTACGAGCAGTACTTC
CDR3aa: CAINTAVDYEQYF

j_gene: TRBJ2-1
v_gene: TRBV20-1
abundance: .
d_gene: TRBD2
CDR3nt: TGCAGTGCTCCCCTAGCGGGGATCTACAATGAGCAGTTCTTC
CDR3aa: CSAPLAGIYNEQFF

j_gene: TRBJ2-4
v_gene: TRBV6-6
abundance: few
d_gene: TRBD1
CDR3nt: TGTGCCAGCAGCCGACGGGACAGGGTGGAAGCCAAAAACATTCAGTACTTC
CDR3aa: CASSRRDRVEAKNIQYF

j_gene: TRBJ2-1
v_gene: TRBV6-6
abundance: .
d_gene: TRBD2
CDR3nt: TGTACCAGCAGCGACGGACTAGTCCGGGATGAGCAGTTCTTC
CDR3aa: CTSSDGLVRDEQFF

j_gene: TRBJ2-5
v_gene: TRBV7-7
abundance: .
d_gene: .
CDR3nt: TGTGCCAGCAGCTTCGAGGGGGGGGTCGGAGAGACCCAGTACTTC
CDR3aa: CASSFEGGVGETQYF

j_gene: TRBJ2-5
v_gene: TRBV6-2/TRBV6-3
abundance: .
d_gene: .
CDR3nt: TGTGCCAGCACCCTGGACCTAGGGACGAGCGAACAAGAGACCCAGTACTTC
CDR3aa: CASTLDLGTSEQETQYF

j_gene: TRBJ2-3
v_gene: TRBV20-1
abundance: few
d_gene: TRBD2
CDR3nt: TGCAGTGCTCCAAGTCTGGCGGGGGGGGATAGTACGCAGTATTTT
CDR3aa: CSAPSLAGGDSTQYF

j_gene: TRBJ1-5
v_gene: TRBV4-3
abundance: few
d_gene: .
CDR3nt: TGCGCCAGCAGCCAAGATCAGGGGCAGTATCAGCCCCAGCATTTT
CDR3aa: CASSQDQGQYQPQHF

j_gene: TRBJ2-3
v_gene: TRBV20-1
abundance: .
d_gene: .
CDR3nt: TGCAGTGCTAGAGATCCTGCGGGTGCGGCGTCAGATACGCAGTATTTT
CDR3aa: CSARDPAGAASDTQYF

j_gene: TRBJ1-3
v_gene: TRBV7-2
abundance: .
d_gene: .
CDR3nt: TGTGCCAGCAGCGCAGCGGGGGGCGGTTTTGGAAACACCATATATTTT
CDR3aa: CASSAAGGGFGNTIYF

j_gene: TRBJ2-1
v_gene: TRBV29-1
abundance: .
d_gene: .
CDR3nt: TGCAGCGTTGAGCGTCGACCGGAGCCCTGCAATGAGCAGTTCTTC
CDR3aa: CSVERRPEPCNEQFF

j_gene: TRBJ2-7
v_gene: TRBV6-6
abundance: few
d_gene: .
CDR3nt: TGTGCCAGCAGTTACTCGTCCGAGGACGAGCAGTACTTC
CDR3aa: CASSYSSEDEQYF

j_gene: TRBJ2-7
v_gene: TRBV4-1
abundance: .
d_gene: .
CDR3nt: TGCGCCAGCAGCCACCCCGGACGGACTTTATACAATGAGCAGTACTTC
CDR3aa: CASSHPGRTLYNEQYF

j_gene: TRBJ1-5
v_gene: TRBV28
abundance: .
d_gene: TRBD1
CDR3nt: TGTGCCAGCAGCCCGACAGGGGCGTATCAGCCCCAGCATTTT
CDR3aa: CASSPTGAYQPQHF

j_gene: TRBJ2-5
v_gene: TRBV20-1
abundance: few
d_gene: TRBD2
CDR3nt: TGCAGTGCTAGTTCCGGGACTAGCGGGAGGATTGAGCAGTACTTC
CDR3aa: CSASSGTSGRIEQYF

j_gene: TRBJ2-6
v_gene: TRBV4-1
abundance: .
d_gene: .
CDR3nt: TGCGCCAGCAGCCAAAGATACCTTCCTGGGGCCAACGTCCTGACTTTC
CDR3aa: CASSQRYLPGANVLTF

j_gene: TRBJ2-3
v_gene: TRBV20-1
abundance: .
d_gene: TRBD2
CDR3nt: TGCAGTGCTGTCGGGACTAGAGACTCCAGCACCCCAGATACGCAGTATTTT
CDR3aa: CSAVGTRDSSTPDTQYF

j_gene: TRBJ2-6
v_gene: TRBV4-2
abundance: .
d_gene: .
CDR3nt: TGTGCCAGCAGCCAAGATCCCCTCCCTGGGGCCAACGTCCTGACTTTC
CDR3aa: CASSQDPLPGANVLTF

j_gene: TRBJ2-7
v_gene: TRBV4-1
abundance: .
d_gene: .
CDR3nt: TGCGCCAGCAGCCAATCCACAGAAATGGTAGGATCTTACGAGCAGTACTTC
CDR3aa: CASSQSTEMVGSYEQYF

j_gene: TRBJ2-3
v_gene: TRBV29-1
abundance: .
d_gene: .
CDR3nt: TGCAGCGCCCCCCGGGACCCTGCGACAGATACGCAGTATTTT
CDR3aa: CSAPRDPATDTQYF

j_gene: TRBJ2-7
v_gene: TRBV4-2
abundance: many
d_gene: TRBD1
CDR3nt: TGTGCCAGCAGCCAAGAAGGGACAGGAACCTACGAGCAGTACTTC
CDR3aa: CASSQEGTGTYEQYF

j_gene: TRBJ2-3
v_gene: TRBV5-4
abundance: .
d_gene: .
CDR3nt: TGTGCCAGCAGCTCGGATCTGGTCACAGATACGCAGTATTTT
CDR3aa: CASSSDLVTDTQYF